This TCR beta chain originates from a study of cytomegalovirus exposure and HLA in healthy donors. Notes on the study in general: The authors later linked a missense DCLRE1C variant to TCR beta V- and J-gene trimming. For most TCR beta V segments, an earlier analysis put the productive rate at about 87% or about 30% of the time. Cytomegalovirus-associated TCR beta chains were listed, numbering some 180.

V dropped 4 bases and J dropped 5; count of bases not matched to a gene: 6. CDR1 and CDR2 (germline): MNHNS, SASEGT. The length of the CDR3 is 15 residues. With regard to this clone: The target antigen is unknown.

This PCR relied on a set of 60 Vbeta primers and 13 Jbeta primers. TCRdb's copy holds only in-frame clones and misses some; the assay was immunoSEQ multiplex PCR. The sample consists of some 120,000 clones, over 6.5% of them appearing once. This receptor was taken from a woman aged 40-49 years in good health and CMV-seropositive. The chain carries TRBV6-1 and TRBJ1-2, with TRBD1 identical over 11 bases. Sequencing input: PBMCs. The CDR3 spells CASSGAGQGVYGYTF. CDR3 bases: TGTGCCAGCAGTGGGGCGGGACAGGGGGTTTATGGCTACACCTTC.